This TCR beta chain was recorded in a study of T cells in Graves' hyperthyroidism and ophthalmopathy. Study-level points and caveats: Model output signaled ophthalmopathy a median about 6.3 months ahead of onset.

The V gene's germline CDR1 is LNHNV and CDR2 YYDKDF (reference sequence). The CDR3 length is 14 residues. The germline V and J ends were trimmed by 2 bases and 2 bases, with 9 bases remaining between them. Comment on this clonotype: What it binds is not known.

Amplification of TCR beta CDR3 regions used RNA as the template. HTBI primers were employed in a first-round RT-PCR of the TCR CDR3. TCRdb used MiXCR to reprocess the multiplex PCR reads, holding one entry per CDR3 protein. Here the sample spans fewer than 250,000 distinct CDR3 sequences, about 25% being singletons. Material: blood. V and J are TRBV15 and TRBJ2-5; D unresolved. The clonotype originates from a woman aged 40-49 years with Graves' ophthalmopathy. The CDR3: CATSRKRAQETQYF. In DNA, the CDR3 is TGTGCCACCAGCAGAAAGCGAGCTCAAGAGACCCAGTACTTC.